Listed below are T cell receptor beta chains from one sample, sequenced in a study of beta chain features in type 1 diabetes. TCRdb's table, derived via immunoSEQ multiplex PCR, lists solely in-frame clones and lacks some. This sample has over 150,000 clones; approximately 8.1% occur once, and the top ten carry around 0.65%. Sequencing used central memory CD4+ T cells from blood. The receptors originated from a man younger than 30 in good health. CDR3s include the opening cysteine and the closing phenylalanine or tryptophan. Fields, in order: V gene, clone size, J gene, D gene, CDR3 DNA, CDR3 protein. A D gene is named only where the DNA matches it firmly. Not every row has a clone size; where given, it reads once, few, many or a size class.

TRBV14,few,TRBJ2-7,-,TGTGCCAGCAGCCAAGTCGTCGGGGGAGAGCAGTACTTC,CASSQVVGGEQYF
TRBV7-2,few,TRBJ2-1,TRBD2,TGTGCCAGCAGCTTAGCATCGGGGACTAGTGGGGCGAATGAGCAGTTCTTC,CASSLASGTSGANEQFF
TRBV7-9,few,TRBJ2-6,TRBD1,TGTGCCAGCAGCTTAGATGCCGGACAGGGGAGATCTGGGGCCAACGTCCTGACTTTC,CASSLDAGQGRSGANVLTF
TRBV20-1,many,TRBJ2-5,-,TGCAGTTGGGGGCAGCAAGAGACCCAGTACTTC,CSWGQQETQYF
TRBV29-1,-,TRBJ2-2,-,TGCAGCGTTGAAGAACAGGCGCTCACCGGGGAGCTGTTTTTT,CSVEEQALTGELFF
TRBV6-1,-,TRBJ1-4,TRBD1,TGTGCCAGCACTGCCGGGACAGGGGGCAATGAAAAACTGTTTTTT,CASTAGTGGNEKLFF
TRBV7-2,-,TRBJ2-5,TRBD2,TGTGCCAGCAGCTTAGGGGGAGCGGGGGTGGGGGAGACCCAGTACTTC,CASSLGGAGVGETQYF
TRBV7-9,-,TRBJ1-2,-,TGTGCCAGCAGCTTAGGGGAGAATTCGGGCTACACCTTC,CASSLGENSGYTF
TRBV12-5,few,TRBJ1-1,-,TGTGCTAGTGGTTTGGGGACACATATGAACACTGAAGCTTTCTTT,CASGLGTHMNTEAFF
TRBV28,-,TRBJ2-7,TRBD2,TGTGCCAGCAGTAGGGGCGGGGGAGCTATCTACGAGCAGTACTTC,CASSRGGGAIYEQYF
TRBV7-9,-,TRBJ1-1,-,TGTGCCAGCAGCTTAGCGAGGGCACGTACTGAAGCTTTCTTT,CASSLARARTEAFF
TRBV7-2,many,TRBJ1-1,-,TGTGCCAGCAGCTTCATTAGCCGGCAGGGCGCTGAAGCTTTCTTT,CASSFISRQGAEAFF
TRBV6-6,-,TRBJ2-2,-,TGTGCCAGCAGATCCACGGACAGGAACACCGGGGAGCTGTTTTTT,CASRSTDRNTGELFF
TRBV28,few,TRBJ2-7,TRBD1,TGTGCCAGCAGGATCGACAGGGGATCCTACGAGCAGTACTTC,CASRIDRGSYEQYF
TRBV19,many,TRBJ2-1,TRBD2,TGTGCCAGTAGTATGGGGGACTACTACAATGAGCAGTTCTTC,CASSMGDYYNEQFF
TRBV30,many,TRBJ2-7,TRBD1,TGTGCCTGGCAGGGACAGGGGGTCAACGAGCAGTACTTC,CAWQGQGVNEQYF
TRBV7-9,few,TRBJ1-3,TRBD1,TGTGCCAGCAGCTCCCAGGGGGCGACTGGAAACACCATATATTTT,CASSSQGATGNTIYF
TRBV20-1,-,TRBJ2-1,-,TGCAGTGCTCAGAACAGGGACGAGCAGTTCTTC,CSAQNRDEQFF
TRBV2,-,TRBJ2-1,TRBD2,TGTGCCAGCAGTGAATTTCTAGCGGGAGGTAATAATGAGCAGTTCTTC,CASSEFLAGGNNEQFF
TRBV7-6,-,TRBJ2-5,TRBD2,TGTGCCAGCAGCTTAGCTAGCGGGAGCCACTTC,CASSLASGSHF
TRBV30,few,TRBJ1-2,-,TGTGCCTGGAAGATGAGGGAGGTCCCGATTTATGGCTACACCTTC,CAWKMREVPIYGYTF
TRBV18,few,TRBJ2-1,TRBD2,TGTGCCAGCTCACCGATGGCGGGAGGGTGGAATGAGCAGTTCTTC,CASSPMAGGWNEQFF
TRBV5-1,-,TRBJ1-1,-,TGCGCCAGCAGCTCAGAACAGGGTGGCACTGAAGCTTTCTTT,CASSSEQGGTEAFF
TRBV7-3,-,TRBJ1-1,-,TGTGCCAGCAGCTTATCCTCAGAGAACACTGAAGCTTTCTTT,CASSLSSENTEAFF
TRBV5-1,many,TRBJ2-5,TRBD2,TGCGCCAGCAGCTCCGGAACCGGGACTAGCGGGCAAGAGACCCAGTACTTC,CASSSGTGTSGQETQYF
TRBV11-2,-,TRBJ1-2,-,TGTGCCAGCAGCTCTCGGGTCGCTAACTATGGCTACACCTTC,CASSSRVANYGYTF
TRBV7-2,-,TRBJ1-1,TRBD1,TGTGCCAGCAGCTGGACAGGGAGCACTGAAGCTTTCTTT,CASSWTGSTEAFF
TRBV7-8,-,TRBJ2-3,TRBD2,TGTGCCAGCGGGGGAGCGGGGACCTGGACAGATACGCAGTATTTT,CASGGAGTWTDTQYF
TRBV5-8,-,TRBJ2-6,-,TGTGCCAGCAGCTTGGCTGGCGGCTCTGGGGCCAACGTCCTGACTTTC,CASSLAGGSGANVLTF
TRBV29-1,many,TRBJ2-2,-,TGCAGCGTCGACTCCGGGACAATAAACACCGGGGAGCTGTTTTTT,CSVDSGTINTGELFF
TRBV6-1,-,TRBJ2-3,-,TGTGCCAGCAGTGAAGGCGCTAGCTGGGATACGCAGTATTTT,CASSEGASWDTQYF
TRBV4-2,-,TRBJ2-3,TRBD1,TGTGCCAGCAGCCTGACAGGGCGAACAGATACGCAGTATTTT,CASSLTGRTDTQYF
TRBV6-5,few,TRBJ2-7,TRBD1,TGTGCCAGCAGTTATCGGGCAGGGGGCGCCTACGAGCAGTACTTC,CASSYRAGGAYEQYF
TRBV18,-,TRBJ1-1,TRBD1,TGTGCCAGCTCCCCAGACAGGGTGAACACTGAAGCTTTCTTT,CASSPDRVNTEAFF
TRBV7-7,-,TRBJ2-7,TRBD1,TGTGCCAGCAGCCCCGGGACAGGCCGATACGAGCAGTACTTC,CASSPGTGRYEQYF
TRBV6-5,few,TRBJ2-1,TRBD1,TGTGCCAGCTCGACCGGGACAGGAGACAATGAGCAGTTCTTC,CASSTGTGDNEQFF
TRBV9,many,TRBJ2-3,-,TGTGCCAGCAGCGTTGGGGAGCCAGATACGCAGTATTTT,CASSVGEPDTQYF
TRBV9,many,TRBJ2-3,TRBD2,TGTGCCAGCAGCGTAAGGAGCGGGGGCACAGATACGCAGTATTTT,CASSVRSGGTDTQYF
TRBV27,-,TRBJ2-7,-,TGTGCCAGCAGTTTATATACAGGTAGGGGATACGAGCAGTACTTC,CASSLYTGRGYEQYF
TRBV28,few,TRBJ2-1,-,TGTGCCAGCTCGAAATACGGGAGTGATTACAATGAGCAGTTCTTC,CASSKYGSDYNEQFF
TRBV4-2,-,TRBJ1-4,TRBD1,TGTGCCAGCAGCCAAGACGGGACAGAAAATGAAAAACTGTTTTTT,CASSQDGTENEKLFF
TRBV18,few,TRBJ1-1,-,TGTGCCAGCTCACCACCCGGGGGGCAGGGCGAAGCTTTCTTT,CASSPPGGQGEAFF